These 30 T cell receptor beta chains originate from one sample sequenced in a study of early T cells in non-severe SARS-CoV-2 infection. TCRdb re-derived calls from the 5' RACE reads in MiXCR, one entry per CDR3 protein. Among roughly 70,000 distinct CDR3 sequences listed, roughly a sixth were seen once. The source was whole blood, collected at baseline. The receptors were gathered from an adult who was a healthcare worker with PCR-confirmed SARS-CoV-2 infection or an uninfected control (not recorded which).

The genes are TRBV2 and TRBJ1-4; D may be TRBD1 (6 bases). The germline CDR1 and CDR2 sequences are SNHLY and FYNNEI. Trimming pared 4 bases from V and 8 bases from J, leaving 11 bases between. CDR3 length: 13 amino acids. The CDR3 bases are TGTGCCAGCAGTGTACAGGGTCGGGAAAAACTGTTTTTT. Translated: CASSVQGREKLFF.

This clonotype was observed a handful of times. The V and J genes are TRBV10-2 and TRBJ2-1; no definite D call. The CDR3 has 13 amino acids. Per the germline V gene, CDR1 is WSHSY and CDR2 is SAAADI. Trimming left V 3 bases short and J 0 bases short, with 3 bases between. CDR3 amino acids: CASSDSSYNEQFF. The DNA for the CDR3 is TGCGCCAGCAGTGATAGCTCCTACAATGAGCAGTTCTTC.

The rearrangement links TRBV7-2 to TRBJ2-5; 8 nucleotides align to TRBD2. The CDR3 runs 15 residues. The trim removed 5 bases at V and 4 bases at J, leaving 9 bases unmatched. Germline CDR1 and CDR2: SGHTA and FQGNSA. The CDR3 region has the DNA TGTGCCAGCAGCCGCACAGCGGGAGTTCGAGAGACCCAGTACTTC. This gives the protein CASSRTAGVRETQYF.

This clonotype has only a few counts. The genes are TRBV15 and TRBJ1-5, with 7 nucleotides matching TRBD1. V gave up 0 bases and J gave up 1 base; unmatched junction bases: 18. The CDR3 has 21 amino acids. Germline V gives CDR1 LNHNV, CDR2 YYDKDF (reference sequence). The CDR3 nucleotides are TGTGCCACCAGCAGAGATCGTCCTTCCAGAAAGACAGGGTACAGCAATCAGCCCCAGCATTTT. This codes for CATSRDRPSRKTGYSNQPQHF. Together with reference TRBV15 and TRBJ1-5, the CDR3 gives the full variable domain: DAMVIQNPRYQVTQFGKPVTLSCSQTLNHNVMYWYQQKSSQAPKLLFHYYDKDFNNEADTPDNFQSRRPNTSFCFLDIRSPGLGDTAMYLCATSRDRPSRKTGYSNQPQHFGDGTRLSIL.

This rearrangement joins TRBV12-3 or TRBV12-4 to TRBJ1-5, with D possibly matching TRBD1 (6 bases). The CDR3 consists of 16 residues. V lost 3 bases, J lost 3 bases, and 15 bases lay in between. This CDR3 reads CASSLAAGAANQPQHF. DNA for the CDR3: TGTGCCAGCAGTTTGGCCGCGGGGGCGGCCAATCAGCCCCAGCATTTT.

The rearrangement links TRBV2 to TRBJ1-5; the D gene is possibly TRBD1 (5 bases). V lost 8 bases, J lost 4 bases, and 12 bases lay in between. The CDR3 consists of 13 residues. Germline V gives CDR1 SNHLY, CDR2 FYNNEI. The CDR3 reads CASVRDVNQPQHF. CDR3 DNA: TGTGCCAGCGTCCGGGACGTAAATCAGCCCCAGCATTTT.

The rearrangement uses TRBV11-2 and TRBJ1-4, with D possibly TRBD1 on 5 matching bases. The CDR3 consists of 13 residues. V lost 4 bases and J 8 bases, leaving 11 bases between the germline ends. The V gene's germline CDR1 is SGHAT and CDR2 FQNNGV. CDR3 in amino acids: CASSSGTVEKLFF. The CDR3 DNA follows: TGTGCCAGCAGCTCGGGGACGGTGGAAAAACTGTTTTTT.

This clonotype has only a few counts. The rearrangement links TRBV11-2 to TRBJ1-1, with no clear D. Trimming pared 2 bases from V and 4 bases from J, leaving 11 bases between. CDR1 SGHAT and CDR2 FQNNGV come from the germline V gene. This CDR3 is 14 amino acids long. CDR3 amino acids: CASSLRFSGTEAFF. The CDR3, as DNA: TGTGCCAGCAGCTTAAGATTCTCAGGCACTGAAGCTTTCTTT. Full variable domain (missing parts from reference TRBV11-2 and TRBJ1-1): EAGVAQSPRYKIIEKRQSVAFWCNPISGHATLYWYQQILGQGPKLLIQFQNNGVVDDSQLPKDRFSAERLKGVDSTLKIQPAKLEDSAVYLCASSLRFSGTEAFFGQGTRLTVV.

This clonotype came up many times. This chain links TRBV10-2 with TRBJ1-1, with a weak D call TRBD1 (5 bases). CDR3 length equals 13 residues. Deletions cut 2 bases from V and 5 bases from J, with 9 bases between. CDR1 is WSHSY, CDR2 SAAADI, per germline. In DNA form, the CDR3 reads TGCGCCAGCAGTGAGGGGGGGAATACTGAAGCTTTCTTT. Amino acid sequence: CASSEGGNTEAFF.

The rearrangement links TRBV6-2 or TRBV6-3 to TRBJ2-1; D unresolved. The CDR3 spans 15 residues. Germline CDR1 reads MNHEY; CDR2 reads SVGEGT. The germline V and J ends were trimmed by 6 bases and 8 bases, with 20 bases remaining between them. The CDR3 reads CASRKSPDAWDEQFF. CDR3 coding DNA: TGTGCCAGCAGAAAGTCACCGGACGCATGGGATGAGCAGTTCTTC.

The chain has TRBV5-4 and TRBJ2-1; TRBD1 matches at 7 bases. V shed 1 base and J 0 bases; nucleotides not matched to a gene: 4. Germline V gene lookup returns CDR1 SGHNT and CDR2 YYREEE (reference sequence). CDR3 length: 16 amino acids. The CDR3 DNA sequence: TGTGCCAGCAGCTTGTTTAGGGGGCTCTCCTACAATGAGCAGTTCTTC. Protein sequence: CASSLFRGLSYNEQFF.

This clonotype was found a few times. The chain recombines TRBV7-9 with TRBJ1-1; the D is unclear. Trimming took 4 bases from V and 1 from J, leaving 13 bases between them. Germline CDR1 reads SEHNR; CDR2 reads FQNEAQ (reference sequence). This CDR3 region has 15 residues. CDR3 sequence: CASSSAGKGNTEAFF. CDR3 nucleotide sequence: TGTGCCAGCAGCTCTGCGGGGAAAGGGAACACTGAAGCTTTCTTT.

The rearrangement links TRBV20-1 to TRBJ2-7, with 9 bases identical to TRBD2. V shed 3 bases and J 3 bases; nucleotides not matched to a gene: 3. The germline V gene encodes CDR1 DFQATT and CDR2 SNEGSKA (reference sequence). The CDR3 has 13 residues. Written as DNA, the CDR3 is TGCAGTGCTAGTCTAGCGGGATACTACGAGCAGTACTTC. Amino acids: CSASLAGYYEQYF.

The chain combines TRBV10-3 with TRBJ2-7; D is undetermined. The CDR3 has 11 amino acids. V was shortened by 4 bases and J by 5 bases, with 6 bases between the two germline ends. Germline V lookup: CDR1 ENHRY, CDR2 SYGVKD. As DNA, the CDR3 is TGTGCCATCAGTGGTGGGAACGAGCAGTACTTC. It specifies CAISGGNEQYF.

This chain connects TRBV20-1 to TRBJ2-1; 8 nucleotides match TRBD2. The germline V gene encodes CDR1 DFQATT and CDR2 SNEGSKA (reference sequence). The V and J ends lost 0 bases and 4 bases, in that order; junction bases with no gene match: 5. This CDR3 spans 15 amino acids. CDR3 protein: CSARDLAGIYNEQFF. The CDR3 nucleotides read TGCAGTGCTAGAGACCTAGCGGGTATATACAATGAGCAGTTCTTC.

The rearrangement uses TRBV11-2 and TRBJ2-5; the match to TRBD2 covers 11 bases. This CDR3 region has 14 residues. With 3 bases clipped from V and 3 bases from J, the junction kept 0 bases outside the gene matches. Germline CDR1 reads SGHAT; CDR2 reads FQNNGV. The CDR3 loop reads CASSLGLAEETQYF. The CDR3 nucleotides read TGTGCCAGCAGCTTGGGACTAGCGGAAGAGACCCAGTACTTC. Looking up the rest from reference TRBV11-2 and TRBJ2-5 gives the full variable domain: EAGVAQSPRYKIIEKRQSVAFWCNPISGHATLYWYQQILGQGPKLLIQFQNNGVVDDSQLPKDRFSAERLKGVDSTLKIQPAKLEDSAVYLCASSLGLAEETQYFGPGTRLLVL.

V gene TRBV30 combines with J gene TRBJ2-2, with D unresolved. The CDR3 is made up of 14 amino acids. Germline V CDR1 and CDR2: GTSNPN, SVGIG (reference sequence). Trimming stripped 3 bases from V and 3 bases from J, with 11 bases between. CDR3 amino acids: CAWRIPGDTGELFF. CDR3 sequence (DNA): TGTGCCTGGAGAATTCCAGGAGACACCGGGGAGCTGTTTTTT.

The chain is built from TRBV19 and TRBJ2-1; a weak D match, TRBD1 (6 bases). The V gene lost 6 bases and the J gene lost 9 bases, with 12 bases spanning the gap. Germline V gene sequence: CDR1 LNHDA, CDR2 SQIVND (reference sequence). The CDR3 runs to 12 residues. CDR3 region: CASSRGGTEQFF. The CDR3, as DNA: TGTGCCAGTAGCCGAGGGGGAACTGAGCAGTTCTTC.

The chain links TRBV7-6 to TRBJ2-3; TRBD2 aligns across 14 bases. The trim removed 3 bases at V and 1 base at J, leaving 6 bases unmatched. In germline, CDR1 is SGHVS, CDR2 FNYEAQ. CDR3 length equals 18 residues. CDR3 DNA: TGTGCCAGCAGCTTCCTCGGGACTAGCGGGAGAGGCACAGATACGCAGTATTTT. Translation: CASSFLGTSGRGTDTQYF. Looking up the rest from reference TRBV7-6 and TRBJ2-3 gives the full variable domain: GAGVSQSPRYKVTKRGQDVALRCDPISGHVSLYWYRQALGQGPEFLTYFNYEAQQDKSGLPNDRFSAERPEGSISTLTIQRTEQRDSAMYRCASSFLGTSGRGTDTQYFGPGTRLTVL.

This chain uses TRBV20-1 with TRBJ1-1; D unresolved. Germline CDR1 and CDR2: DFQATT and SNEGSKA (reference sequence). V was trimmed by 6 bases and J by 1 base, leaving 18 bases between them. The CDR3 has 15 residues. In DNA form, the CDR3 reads TGCAGTGCCCCGGCGGAGGGATCGAGGAACACTGAAGCTTTCTTT. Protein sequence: CSAPAEGSRNTEAFF.

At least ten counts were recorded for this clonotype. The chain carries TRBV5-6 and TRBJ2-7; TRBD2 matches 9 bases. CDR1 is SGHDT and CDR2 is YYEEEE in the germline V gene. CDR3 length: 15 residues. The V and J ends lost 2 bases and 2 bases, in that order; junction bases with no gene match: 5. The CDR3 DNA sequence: TGTGCCAGCAGCTTCCCCCAGCGGGGGGCCTACGAGCAGTACTTC. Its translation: CASSFPQRGAYEQYF.

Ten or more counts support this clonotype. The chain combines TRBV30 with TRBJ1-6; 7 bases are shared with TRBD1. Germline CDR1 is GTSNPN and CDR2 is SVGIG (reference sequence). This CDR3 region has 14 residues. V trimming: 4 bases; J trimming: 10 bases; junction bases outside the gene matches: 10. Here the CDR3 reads CAWNPGQVVSPLHF. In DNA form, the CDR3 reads TGTGCCTGGAATCCCGGACAGGTGGTCTCACCCCTCCACTTT.

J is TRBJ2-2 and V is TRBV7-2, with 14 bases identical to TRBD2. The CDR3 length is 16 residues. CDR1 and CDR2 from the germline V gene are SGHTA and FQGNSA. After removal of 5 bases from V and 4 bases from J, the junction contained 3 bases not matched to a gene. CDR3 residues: CASSPGTSGSTGELFF. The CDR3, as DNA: TGTGCCAGCAGCCCAGGGACTAGCGGGAGCACCGGGGAGCTGTTTTTT. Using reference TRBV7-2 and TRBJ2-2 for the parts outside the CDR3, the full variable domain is GAGVSQSPSNKVTEKGKDVELRCDPISGHTALYWYRQSLGQGLEFLIYFQGNSAPDKSGLPSDRFSAERTGGSVSTLTIQRTQQEDSAVYLCASSPGTSGSTGELFFGEGSRLTVL.

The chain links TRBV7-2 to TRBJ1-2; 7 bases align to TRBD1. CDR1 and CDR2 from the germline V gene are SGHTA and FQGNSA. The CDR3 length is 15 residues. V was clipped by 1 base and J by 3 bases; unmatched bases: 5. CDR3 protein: CASSLEDRFYYGYTF. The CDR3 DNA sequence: TGTGCCAGCAGCTTAGAGGACAGGTTTTACTATGGCTACACCTTC.

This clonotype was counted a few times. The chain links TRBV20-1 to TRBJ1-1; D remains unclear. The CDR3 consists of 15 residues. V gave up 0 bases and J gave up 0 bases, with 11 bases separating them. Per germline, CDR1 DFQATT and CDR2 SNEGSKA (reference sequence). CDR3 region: CSARDLVKLNTEAFF. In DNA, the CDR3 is TGCAGTGCTAGAGATCTCGTGAAACTGAACACTGAAGCTTTCTTT.

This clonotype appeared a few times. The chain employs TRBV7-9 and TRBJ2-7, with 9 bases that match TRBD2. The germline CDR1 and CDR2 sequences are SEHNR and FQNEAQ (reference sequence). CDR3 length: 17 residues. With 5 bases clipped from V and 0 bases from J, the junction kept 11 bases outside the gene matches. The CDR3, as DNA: TGTGCCAGCAGCCATTCAGGTAGCGGGGGAAGCTCCTACGAGCAGTACTTC. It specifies CASSHSGSGGSSYEQYF.

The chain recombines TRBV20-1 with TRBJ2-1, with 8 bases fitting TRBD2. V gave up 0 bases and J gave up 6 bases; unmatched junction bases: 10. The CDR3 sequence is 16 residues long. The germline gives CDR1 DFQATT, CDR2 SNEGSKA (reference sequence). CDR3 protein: CSARDTRLARFNEQFF. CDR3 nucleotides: TGCAGTGCTAGAGACACACGACTAGCGAGGTTCAATGAGCAGTTCTTC.

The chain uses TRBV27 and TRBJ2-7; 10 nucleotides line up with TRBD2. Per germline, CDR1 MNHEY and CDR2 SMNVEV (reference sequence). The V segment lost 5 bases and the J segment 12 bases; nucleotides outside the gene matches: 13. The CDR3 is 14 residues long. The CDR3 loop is CASSPLAGEGRGYF. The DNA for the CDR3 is TGTGCCAGCAGTCCTCTAGCGGGAGAAGGCAGGGGGTACTTC.

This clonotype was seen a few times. DNA for the CDR3: TGTGCCAGCAGTTTATCCCAGGGACTAGGGTACGAGCAGTACTTC. Translated, it gives CASSLSQGLGYEQYF. The chain has TRBV28 and TRBJ2-7; TRBD2 agrees at 8 bases. This CDR3 contains 15 residues. V trimming: 1 base; J trimming: 4 bases; junction bases outside the gene matches: 6. The V gene's germline CDR1 is MDHEN and CDR2 SYDVKM.

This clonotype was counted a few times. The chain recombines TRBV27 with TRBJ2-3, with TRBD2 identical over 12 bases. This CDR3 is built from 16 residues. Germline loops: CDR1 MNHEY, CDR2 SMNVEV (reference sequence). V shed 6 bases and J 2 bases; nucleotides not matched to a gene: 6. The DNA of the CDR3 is TGTGCCAGCAGGTTACTAGCGGGAGGTCTCACAGATACGCAGTATTTT. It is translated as CASRLLAGGLTDTQYF.